Included here is one T cell receptor beta chain sequence, with context. TCRdb independently ran MiXCR on the reads; one entry per CDR3 protein. The sample includes around 530,000 distinct CDR3 sequences, about 25% seen only once; the top ten take approximately 13%. These data come from a study of T cell repertoires in cytomegalovirus infection. Study at large: Public TCR beta signatures indicated both CMV infection and matching HLA type.

V gave up 8 bases and J gave up 2 bases, with 19 bases separating them. Germline lookup yields CDR1 LNHDA and CDR2 SQIVND (reference sequence). The CDR3 loop spans 16 amino acids. The rearrangement joins TRBV19 to TRBJ1-5; D is possibly TRBD1 (5 bases). The sequenced material came from PBMCs. The receptor was derived from a human donor in good health (CMV status not recorded). Some clones in this sample may be carry-over from other donors' samples. CDR3 nucleotide sequence: TGTGCCAGTCAGGGACCGGGGACGGGACGCAATCAGCCCCAGCATTTT. Translation: CASQGPGTGRNQPQHF.